This T cell receptor (beta chain) was sequenced during a study of T cell repertoires in cytomegalovirus infection. About the research overall: Matching HLA type and CMV infection were both indicated by public TCR beta signatures.

This clonotype was seen more than once but under ten times. Its specificity is not known. TCRdb redid the calling of the reads with MiXCR, one entry per CDR3 protein. The sample has 100,000 or so distinct CDR3 sequences; about 40% are singletons. The CDR3 totals 13 residues. V lost 2 bases and J 5 bases, leaving 9 bases between the germline ends. Germline loops: CDR1 SQVTM, CDR2 ANQGSEA. The origin of this receptor is a human donor in good health (CMV status not recorded). Some clones in this sample may be carry-over from other donors' samples. Sample: CD8+ T cells from cultured PBMCs, taken from culture after CMV antigen stimulation. V and J are TRBV29-1 and TRBJ2-2, with D possibly being TRBD1 (5 bases). The CDR3 nucleotides are TGCAGCGTTGAAAGGGGTAGGACCGGGGAGCTGTTTTTT. It specifies CSVERGRTGELFF.